The rows below give T cell receptor beta chains drawn from one sample of a study of cytomegalovirus exposure and HLA in healthy donors. Using immunoSEQ multiplex PCR, the repertoire was profiled, and TCRdb retains in-frame clones only, with some absent. This sample has 95,000 to 100,000 clones, with approximately 76% found just once. Sequences were obtained from PBMCs. The receptors come from a man aged 40-49 years in good health and CMV-seropositive. Each CDR3 is given with its conserved first and last residue. Fields, in order: clone size, V gene, J gene, D gene, CDR3 protein, CDR3 DNA. The D gene is left open where the match is weak. Only part of the rows carry a size: once, few, many, or a class if the clone is expanded.

>.|TRBV2|TRBJ2-5|.
CASSGLAGYQETQYF
TGTGCCAGCAGTGGGCTTGCGGGATACCAAGAGACCCAGTACTTC
>.|TRBV6-6|TRBJ2-2|TRBD2
CAVRSPGGTYTGELFF
TGTGCCGTCCGTTCACCGGGAGGGACCTACACCGGGGAGCTGTTTTTT
>.|TRBV6-1|TRBJ1-5|TRBD1
CASSEHPLQGARSNQPQHF
TGTGCCAGCAGTGAACATCCCCTCCAGGGGGCGCGTAGCAATCAGCCCCAGCATTTT
>.|TRBV10-3|TRBJ1-2|.
CAISDGNYGYTF
TGTGCCATCAGTGACGGGAACTATGGCTACACCTTC
>.|TRBV5-1|TRBJ2-5|TRBD2
CASSSFLAGQETQYF
TGTGCCAGCAGCTCCTTCCTAGCGGGGCAAGAGACCCAGTACTTC
>once|TRBV27|TRBJ2-1|TRBD1
CASSSGQGTEQFF
TGTGCCAGCAGTTCGGGACAGGGGACTGAGCAGTTCTTC
>.|TRBV20-1|TRBJ2-7|.
CSAEQNHEQYF
TGCAGTGCGGAGCAGAACCACGAGCAGTACTTC
>few|TRBV19|TRBJ2-5|TRBD2
CASSILLAGGRGETQYF
TGTGCCAGTAGTATCCTTTTAGCGGGAGGGCGGGGAGAGACCCAGTACTTC
>.|TRBV6-5|TRBJ1-2|.
CASSYDSYGYTF
TGTGCCAGCAGTTATGACAGCTATGGCTACACCTTC
>once|TRBV19|TRBJ2-7|.
CASSIVVLPTYEQYF
TGTGCCAGTAGTATAGTAGTACTACCGACCTACGAGCAGTACTTC
>.|TRBV7-9|TRBJ2-1|TRBD2
CASSLQGTSVNEQFF
TGTGCCAGCAGCTTACAGGGGACTAGTGTCAACGAGCAGTTCTTC
>.|TRBV15|TRBJ2-5|TRBD2
CATSHGLAGGEETQYF
TGTGCCACCAGCCACGGACTAGCGGGGGGGGAAGAGACCCAGTACTTC
>.|TRBV29-1|TRBJ2-1|TRBD2
CSVTSGSVPYNEQFF
TGCAGCGTTACTAGCGGGAGCGTCCCCTACAATGAGCAGTTCTTC
>.|TRBV27|TRBJ2-2|TRBD1
CAGRGQGADTGELFF
TGTGCCGGCAGGGGACAGGGGGCCGATACCGGGGAGCTGTTTTTT
>.|TRBV6-1|TRBJ1-4|.
CASSGRYINEKLFF
TGTGCCAGCAGTGGTCGTTACATTAATGAAAAACTGTTTTTT
>.|TRBV25-1|TRBJ1-2|TRBD1
CATYTAGTGFHGYTF
TGTGCCACCTACACAGCCGGGACAGGGTTCCATGGCTACACCTTC
>.|TRBV29-1|TRBJ2-3|.
CSVGEGGHTQYF
TGCAGCGTTGGGGAGGGGGGCCATACGCAGTATTTT
>few|TRBV29-1|TRBJ1-2|.
CSVLDGTYGYTF
TGCAGCGTACTCGACGGGACTTATGGCTACACCTTC
>.|TRBV11-3|TRBJ2-5|TRBD2
CASSFRLAGDQETQYF
TGTGCCAGCAGCTTTAGACTAGCGGGTGACCAAGAGACCCAGTACTTC
>few|TRBV29-1|TRBJ1-2|.
CSVVLANYGYTF
TGCAGCGTAGTATTAGCTAACTATGGCTACACCTTC
>.|TRBV27|TRBJ2-3|TRBD2
CASSSDFPGLAKADTQYF
TGTGCCAGCAGTTCGGACTTCCCGGGACTAGCGAAGGCAGATACGCAGTATTTT
>.|TRBV19|TRBJ2-7|TRBD1
CASGTGQGFDEQYF
TGTGCCAGCGGAACGGGACAGGGCTTTGACGAGCAGTACTTC
>.|TRBV5-1|TRBJ2-1|TRBD2
CASSLAGTSYNEQFF
TGCGCCAGCAGTCTAGCGGGGACCTCCTACAATGAGCAGTTCTTC
>once|TRBV6-1|TRBJ2-5|TRBD1
CAAQGAKETQYF
TGTGCCGCCCAGGGGGCAAAAGAGACCCAGTACTTC
>.|TRBV11-2|TRBJ2-7|.
CASSPEAGPSYEQYF
TGTGCCAGCAGCCCCGAGGCCGGTCCCAGCTACGAGCAGTACTTC
>.|TRBV18|TRBJ2-2|TRBD2
CASSPRLAGDTGELFF
TGTGCCAGCTCACCGAGACTAGCGGGAGACACCGGGGAGCTGTTTTTT
>.|TRBV19|TRBJ1-1|.
CASSSPGTQEAFF
TGTGCCAGTAGTAGCCCCGGGACACAAGAAGCTTTCTTT
>few|TRBV7-9|TRBJ2-7|.
CASSLVSNEQYF
TGTGCCAGCAGCTTAGTGTCTAACGAGCAGTACTTC
>.|TRBV5-1|TRBJ2-5|TRBD2
CASRLTSGGGETQYF
TGCGCCAGCCGACTCACTAGCGGGGGGGGAGAGACCCAGTACTTC
>few|TRBV23-1|TRBJ1-6|.
CASSQDRMSSYNSPLHF
TGCGCCAGCAGTCAAGACAGAATGAGCTCCTATAATTCACCCCTCCACTTT
>few|TRBV28|TRBJ2-1|TRBD1
CASSLLRTGRTNEQFF
TGTGCCAGCAGTTTGTTACGGACAGGCAGGACAAATGAGCAGTTCTTC
>.|TRBV2|TRBJ2-7|TRBD1
CASSGGQGTEQYF
TGTGCCAGCAGCGGGGGACAGGGAACCGAGCAGTACTTC
>once|TRBV21-1|TRBJ1-5|.
CASRGTKRVQPQHF
TGTGCCAGCAGGGGGACAAAAAGGGTCCAGCCCCAGCATTTT
>.|TRBV6-5|TRBJ2-2|TRBD2
CASRLLAEHTGELFF
TGTGCCAGCAGGTTGCTAGCGGAACACACCGGGGAGCTGTTTTTT
>.|TRBV6-5|TRBJ1-1|TRBD1
CASRLTGGGEAFF
TGTGCCAGCAGGTTGACAGGGGGCGGTGAAGCTTTCTTT
>once|TRBV9|TRBJ2-3|TRBD2
CASSLQREGQDTQYF
TGTGCCAGCAGCTTACAGCGGGAGGGCCAAGATACGCAGTATTTT
>few|TRBV19|TRBJ2-7|.
CAGVVITYEQYF
TGTGCAGGGGTGGTTATTACCTACGAGCAGTACTTC
>.|TRBV18|TRBJ1-1|TRBD1
CASSPQGTEAFF
TGTGCCAGCTCACCACAGGGGACAGAGGCTTTCTTT
>.|TRBV4-1|TRBJ1-3|TRBD1
CASSQYAVQGTGNTIYF
TGCGCCAGCAGCCAATATGCCGTACAGGGGACTGGAAACACCATATATTTT
>once|TRBV11-3|TRBJ2-1|TRBD1
CASSLGDRGTYNEQFF
TGTGCCAGCAGCTTGGGCGACAGGGGTACCTACAATGAGCAGTTCTTC
>.|TRBV4-1|TRBJ2-7|TRBD2
CASSQWGGDEQYF
TGCGCCAGCAGCCAATGGGGGGGGGACGAGCAGTACTTC
>.|TRBV11-3|TRBJ1-3|.
CASSQGGNTIYF
TGTGCCAGCAGCCAGGGAGGAAACACCATATATTTT
>.|TRBV7-9|TRBJ1-2|.
CASRSPANYGYTF
TGTGCCAGCAGAAGCCCCGCTAACTATGGCTACACCTTC
>.|TRBV19|TRBJ2-5|.
CASSIGRGELLETQYF
TGTGCCAGTAGTATTGGGCGGGGAGAACTCTTAGAGACCCAGTACTTC
>.|TRBV2|TRBJ1-5|TRBD1
CASRKDRTNQPQHF
TGTGCCAGCAGAAAGGACAGGACAAATCAGCCCCAGCATTTT
>.|TRBV6-6|TRBJ2-1|.
CASSYWGGNEQFF
TGTGCCAGCAGTTACTGGGGCGGCAATGAGCAGTTCTTC
>.|TRBV6-1|TRBJ2-5|.
CASSEASYQETQYF
TGTGCCAGCAGTGAAGCCTCGTACCAAGAGACCCAGTACTTC
>.|TRBV7-9|TRBJ2-7|.
CASSFLSGSYEQYF
TGTGCCAGCAGCTTTCTGTCAGGTTCCTACGAGCAGTACTTC
>.|TRBV28|TRBJ1-2|.
CASSGSRTHYGYTF
TGTGCCAGCAGCGGGTCCCGGACTCACTATGGCTACACCTTC
>.|TRBV7-2|TRBJ2-7|TRBD1
CASSPLGRQGSYEQYF
TGTGCCAGCAGCCCACTCGGGCGACAGGGATCCTACGAGCAGTACTTC
>.|TRBV2|TRBJ2-4|.
CASKAGNIQYF
TGTGCCAGCAAGGCGGGAAACATTCAGTACTTC
>.|TRBV7-6|TRBJ2-7|TRBD1
CASSPGTGREQYF
TGTGCCAGCAGCCCAGGGACAGGGAGGGAGCAGTACTTC
>.|TRBV5-4|TRBJ1-1|TRBD1
CASSSKQGPVGLKAFF
TGTGCCAGCAGCAGTAAACAGGGGCCCGTGGGTCTAAAAGCTTTCTTT
>.|TRBV11-2|TRBJ2-7|.
CASSSPSSYEQYF
TGTGCCAGCAGCTCGCCGAGCTCCTACGAGCAGTACTTC
>few|TRBV27|TRBJ1-1|.
CASSAGYTEAFF
TGTGCCAGCAGTGCGGGTTACACTGAAGCTTTCTTT
>.|TRBV6-5|TRBJ1-2|.
CASSYSTGGAGGYTF
TGTGCCAGCAGTTACTCGACGGGGGGGGCAGGGGGCTACACCTTC
>few|TRBV9|TRBJ2-7|TRBD2
CASSVGIAGISYEQYF
TGTGCCAGCAGCGTAGGGATAGCGGGGATCTCCTACGAGCAGTACTTC